The 30 T cell receptor beta chains reported below all come from one sample, sequenced in a study of Ad26.COV2.S vaccination and SARS-CoV-2 variants. Using immunoSEQ multiplex PCR, the repertoire was profiled, and TCRdb retains in-frame clones only, with some absent. The sample includes about 680,000 clones, roughly 90% of them seen just once. Specified treatment: over 15 received Ad26.COV2.S at low or high dose, single or two shots; roughly 5 received placebo; per-sample allocation not given. Collection of samples fell on day 63 after the first vaccine or placebo injection. The specimen comprised peripheral blood, sampled in a trial of Ad26.COV2.S vaccine versus placebo. These receptor sequences come from a person between 18 and 59 years old who received the Ad26.COV2.S COVID-19 vaccine or a placebo.

This chain connects TRBV20-1 to TRBJ2-7; D not certain. This CDR3 spans 11 amino acids. V dropped 3 bases and J dropped 6 bases, with 9 bases sitting between them. Germline V gene sequence: CDR1 DFQATT, CDR2 SNEGSKA (reference sequence). The CDR3 loop reads CSARKLREQYF. The CDR3 nucleotides are TGCAGTGCTAGGAAGCTTCGCGAGCAGTACTTC.

This clone came up a few times. V gene TRBV19 combines with J gene TRBJ1-5, with a possible D match to TRBD1 (6 bases). Trimming pared 6 bases from V and 7 bases from J, leaving 16 bases between. CDR3 length: 14 residues. CDR1 is LNHDA and CDR2 is SQIVND in the germline V gene (reference sequence). CDR3 region: CASSPYRVVQPQHF. CDR3 DNA sequence: TGTGCCAGTAGCCCCTACAGGGTGGTGCAGCCCCAGCATTTT.

The chain uses TRBV6-5 and TRBJ1-2, with 9 nucleotides matching TRBD1. With 5 bases clipped from V and 3 bases from J, the junction kept 4 bases outside the gene matches. Germline V gene lookup returns CDR1 MNHEY and CDR2 SVGAGI. The CDR3 contains 14 residues. For the CDR3, the DNA is TGTGCCAGCAGTCTACAGGGGGCCTACTATGGCTACACCTTC. It yields the protein CASSLQGAYYGYTF.

The table lists this clone with a count of one. The rearrangement joins TRBV18 to TRBJ1-4; no clear D. The CDR3 extends over 11 amino acids. CDR1 is KGHSH, CDR2 LQKENI, per germline. V was trimmed by 4 bases and J by 7 bases, leaving 4 bases between them. The CDR3 DNA reads TGTGCCAGCTCACGGGGTGAAAAACTGTTTTTT. Amino acids: CASSRGEKLFF.

The chain uses TRBV3-1 (or the pseudogene TRBV3-2) and TRBJ2-3; D remains ambiguous. Trimming took 4 bases from V and 1 from J, leaving 6 bases between them. The CDR3 extends over 13 amino acids. Germline CDR1 and CDR2: LGHDT and YNNKEL (reference sequence). The CDR3 nucleotides read TGTGCCAGCAGCCCCGGCGGCACAGATACGCAGTATTTT. Amino acids: CASSPGGTDTQYF.

The chain uses TRBV11-3 and TRBJ1-2, with a possible D match to TRBD1 (5 bases). V lost 0 bases to trimming and J lost 2 bases, with 7 bases between them. The CDR3 has 14 residues. Germline values: CDR1 SGHNT, CDR2 YENEEA. CDR3 coding DNA: TGTGCCAGCAGCTTAGACAGGGCCAACTATGGCTACACCTTC. It is translated as CASSLDRANYGYTF.

The chain couples TRBV7-2 to TRBJ2-7, with 11 bases identical to TRBD2. This CDR3 spans 18 amino acids. Per germline, CDR1 SGHTA and CDR2 FQGNSA. The trim removed 1 base at V and 4 bases at J, leaving 12 bases unmatched. In nucleotides, the CDR3 is TGTGCCAGCAGCTTAGAACGGCCTAGCGGGGGGTCTGGGTACGAGCAGTACTTC. The encoded protein is CASSLERPSGGSGYEQYF.

This chain's CDR3 is CASSQRAAVTYEQYF. The CDR3 nucleotides read TGTGCCAGCAGCCAACGGGCGGCAGTAACCTACGAGCAGTACTTC. The chain carries TRBV16 and TRBJ2-7, with unresolved D. The CDR3 contains 15 residues. Germline V gene sequence: CDR1 KGHSY, CDR2 FQNENV. Trimming stripped 2 bases from V and 2 bases from J, with 13 bases between.

The chain combines TRBV18 with TRBJ1-6; 7 bases fit TRBD1. The CDR3 loop spans 15 amino acids. Germline trimming cut 4 bases from V and 7 bases from J; bases unmatched to any gene: 7. Germline CDR1 KGHSH, CDR2 LQKENI. DNA for the CDR3: TGTGCCAGCTCACGATATCGGGACAGCAATTCACCCCTCCACTTT. Its translation is CASSRYRDSNSPLHF.

This clone has more than one count but fewer than ten. An end of the junction does not agree with germline; a read error may underlie this. The genes are TRBV5-6 and TRBJ2-7; D is possibly TRBD1 (6 bases). This CDR3 has 11 residues. The V gene's germline CDR1 is SGHDT and CDR2 YYEEEE. CDR3 sequence reads: CASSFGQSSRF. The CDR3 DNA reads as TGTGCCAGCAGCTTCGGACAGTCCTCGCGGTTC.

This clone was detected only a few times. The sample holds other DNA sequences that translate to the same CDR3. The chain carries TRBV3-1 (or the pseudogene TRBV3-2) and TRBJ1-5; the D is unclear. Looked up from germline, CDR1 is LGHDT and CDR2 is YNNKEL (reference sequence). The CDR3 is 13 amino acids. V was pared by 3 bases and J by 3 bases, with 6 bases between. The CDR3 DNA follows: TGTGCCAGCAGCCAGGGCCCCAATCAGCCCCAGCATTTT. Translation gives CASSQGPNQPQHF.

The chain combines TRBV25-1 with TRBJ1-1; D call uncertain. The germline V and J ends were trimmed by 5 bases and 1 base, with 14 bases remaining between them. This CDR3 region has 15 residues. Germline CDR1 reads MGHDK; CDR2 reads SYGVNS. The CDR3 coding sequence is TGTGCCAGCAGTTCCATAACCGAAACGAACACTGAAGCTTTCTTT. Translating gives CASSSITETNTEAFF. Drawing the rest from reference TRBV25-1 and TRBJ1-1, the complete variable domain is EADIYQTPRYLVIGTGKKITLECSQTMGHDKMYWYQQDPGMELHLIHYSYGVNSTEKGDLSSESTVSRIRTEHFPLTLESARPSHTSQYLCASSSITETNTEAFFGQGTRLTVV.

The genes are TRBV7-9 and TRBJ1-4; D not certain. The V gene's germline CDR1 is SEHNR and CDR2 FQNEAQ (reference sequence). V gave up 4 bases and J gave up 8 bases, with 14 bases separating them. The CDR3 has 14 amino acids. DNA for the CDR3: TGTGCCAGCAGCTCTCAGATATACCTCGAAAAACTGTTTTTT. Amino acids: CASSSQIYLEKLFF.

CDR3 bases: TGTGCCAGCAGTTACTCAAGGGACAGCCCTTACAATGAGCAGTTCTTC. This gives the protein CASSYSRDSPYNEQFF. V usage is TRBV6-6 and J usage is TRBJ2-1, with 7 bases that match TRBD1. Per germline, CDR1 MNHNY and CDR2 SVGAGI (reference sequence). The CDR3 totals 16 residues. J was trimmed by 4 bases and V by 0 bases; bases with no gene match: 6.

The chain links TRBV12-3 or TRBV12-4 to TRBJ2-7; 10 bases align to TRBD1. The CDR3 loop spans 13 amino acids. Trimming took 3 bases from V and 7 from J; bases not matched to a gene: 3. CDR3 in amino acids: CASSFRTGGEQYF. The CDR3 coding sequence is TGTGCCAGCAGTTTTAGGACAGGGGGAGAGCAGTACTTC.

A single count supports this clone. The chain is built from TRBV21-1 and TRBJ2-1. TRBV21-1 is an annotated pseudogene. This CDR3 comprises 17 residues. The CDR3 here is CASSKGPTWSAYNEQFF. Here the CDR3 DNA reads TGTGCCAGCAGCAAGGGCCCAACTTGGAGCGCCTACAATGAGCAGTTCTTC.

The chain employs TRBV25-1 and TRBJ2-1, with TRBD2 matching 10 bases. The ends lost 7 bases at V and 4 bases at J; junction bases unmatched: 7. Germline V gene lookup returns CDR1 MGHDK and CDR2 SYGVNS. This CDR3 has 15 amino acids. The CDR3 loop reads CASIPSGSTYNEQFF. As DNA, the CDR3 is TGTGCCAGCATTCCTAGCGGGAGCACGTACAATGAGCAGTTCTTC.

The chain links TRBV15 to TRBJ1-2, with D maybe TRBD1 (5 bases). CDR1 is LNHNV and CDR2 is YYDKDF in the germline V gene (reference sequence). V shed 6 bases and J shed 4 bases, with 18 bases lying between them. The CDR3 extends over 15 amino acids. CDR3 in amino acids: CATSVDNADGYGYTF. The CDR3 region has the DNA TGTGCCACCAGTGTGGACAACGCCGACGGCTATGGCTACACCTTC.

This clone was detected once. The rearrangement links TRBV7-9 to TRBJ2-1; possible D gene TRBD1, 6 bases. The germline V and J ends were trimmed by 5 bases and 0 bases, with 14 bases remaining between them. CDR3 size: 16 residues. The germline CDR1 and CDR2 sequences are SEHNR and FQNEAQ (reference sequence). Written as DNA, the CDR3 is TGTGCCAGCAGCAAATCCGGGACATACTCCTACAATGAGCAGTTCTTC. Translated, it gives CASSKSGTYSYNEQFF. Looking up the rest from reference TRBV7-9 and TRBJ2-1 gives the full variable domain: DTGVSQNPRHKITKRGQNVTFRCDPISEHNRLYWYRQTLGQGPEFLTYFQNEAQLEKSRLLSDRFSAERPKGSFSTLEIQRTEQGDSAMYLCASSKSGTYSYNEQFFGPGTRLTVL.

This rearrangement joins TRBV3-1 (or the pseudogene TRBV3-2) to TRBJ1-3, with D perhaps TRBD1 (5 bases). This CDR3 has 14 residues. The V and J ends lost 3 bases and 1 base respectively, with 7 bases between them. CDR1 and CDR2 (germline): LGHDT, YNNKEL (reference sequence). The CDR3 DNA reads as TGTGCCAGCAGCCAGAAGGGGTCTGGAAACACCATATATTTT. This translates into CASSQKGSGNTIYF.

This chain links TRBV12-3 or TRBV12-4 with TRBJ2-3; tentative D call: TRBD1 (6 bases). The CDR3 length is 12 residues. Trimming stripped 6 bases from V and 8 bases from J, with 12 bases between. The CDR3 DNA reads as TGTGCCAGCAGCCATCGCAGGGGTACGCAGTATTTT. It encodes CASSHRRGTQYF.

The rearrangement joins TRBV10-2 to TRBJ2-7; D may match TRBD1 or TRBD2 (5 bases each). Germline V lookup: CDR1 WSHSY, CDR2 SAAADI. V was clipped by 7 bases and J by 1 base, with 14 bases between them. The CDR3 consists of 14 residues. CDR3 loop: CASMTGPPSYEQYF. The CDR3 nucleotides read TGCGCCAGCATGACGGGACCACCGTCCTACGAGCAGTACTTC.

The chain has TRBV3-1 (or the pseudogene TRBV3-2) and TRBJ1-1; no firm D call. Germline CDR1 LGHDT, CDR2 YNNKEL (reference sequence). The V end lost 3 bases, the J end lost 5 bases, and 31 bases lay between the germline ends. This CDR3 has 20 amino acids. CDR3 nucleotide sequence: TGTGCCAGCAGCCACCTCCTTACGTTAAGGAGTGGAAATCCGGGGACTGAAGCTTTCTTT. Residues: CASSHLLTLRSGNPGTEAFF.

The rearrangement joins TRBV19 to TRBJ1-1; no firm D call. Per the germline V gene, CDR1 is LNHDA and CDR2 is SQIVND (reference sequence). This CDR3 has 11 amino acids. V dropped 5 bases and J dropped 1 base, with 2 bases sitting between them. DNA of the CDR3: TGTGCCAGTAGTTGGAACACTGAAGCTTTCTTT. Encoded protein: CASSWNTEAFF.

The rearrangement joins TRBV30 to TRBJ1-1; D unresolved. Trimming pared 3 bases from V and 1 base from J, leaving 9 bases between. Per germline, CDR1 GTSNPN and CDR2 SVGIG (reference sequence). The CDR3 length is 13 residues. CDR3 sequence (DNA): TGTGCCTGGAGAGGAGGTCAGAACACTGAAGCTTTCTTT. The encoded protein is CAWRGGQNTEAFF.

A single count supports this clone. The CDR3: CSVPPAGGGSLWGTQYF. CDR3 coding DNA: TGCAGCGTCCCACCAGCGGGAGGTGGGAGTTTATGGGGGACCCAGTACTTC. This chain uses TRBV29-1 with TRBJ2-5; TRBD2 matches 9 bases. This CDR3 has 17 residues. The germline CDR1 and CDR2 sequences are SQVTM and ANQGSEA. Trimming cost V 6 bases and J 7 bases; bases outside gene matches: 21.

The V and J genes are TRBV11-2 and TRBJ1-6; D perhaps matches TRBD1 (5 bases). Trimming removed 3 bases at V and 7 bases at J, with 7 bases between. Germline V gene data show CDR1 as SGHAT and CDR2 as FQNNGV. The CDR3 runs 13 residues. The CDR3 DNA sequence: TGTGCCAGCAGCTTTGGGGCCAATTCACCCCTCCACTTT. Protein sequence: CASSFGANSPLHF.

The chain couples TRBV6-5 to TRBJ1-2; D remains unclear. This CDR3 spans 12 amino acids. Germline V gives CDR1 MNHEY, CDR2 SVGAGI. Between the trimmed V and J ends, which lost 2 bases and 8 bases, there was a span of 9 bases. The chain's CDR3 is CASSYPGVGYTF. The CDR3 coding sequence is TGTGCCAGCAGTTACCCAGGTGTGGGCTACACCTTC.

The chain is built from TRBV19 and TRBJ2-3; D possibly matches TRBD1 or TRBD2 (5 bases each). The length of the CDR3 is 13 residues. The germline V gene encodes CDR1 LNHDA and CDR2 SQIVND (reference sequence). Deletions cut 8 bases from V and 1 base from J, with 10 bases between. CDR3 residues: CASQLGGTDTQYF. CDR3 nucleotides: TGTGCCAGTCAGCTGGGGGGCACAGATACGCAGTATTTT.

The chain couples TRBV27 to TRBJ2-1; TRBD2 aligns across 8 bases. Germline CDR1 MNHEY, CDR2 SMNVEV (reference sequence). This CDR3 spans 16 amino acids. Trimming took 4 bases from V and 6 from J; bases not matched to a gene: 11. The CDR3 loop reads CASSSSSGSMVNEQFF. The CDR3 DNA reads as TGTGCCAGCAGTTCCTCAAGCGGGAGCATGGTCAATGAGCAGTTCTTC.